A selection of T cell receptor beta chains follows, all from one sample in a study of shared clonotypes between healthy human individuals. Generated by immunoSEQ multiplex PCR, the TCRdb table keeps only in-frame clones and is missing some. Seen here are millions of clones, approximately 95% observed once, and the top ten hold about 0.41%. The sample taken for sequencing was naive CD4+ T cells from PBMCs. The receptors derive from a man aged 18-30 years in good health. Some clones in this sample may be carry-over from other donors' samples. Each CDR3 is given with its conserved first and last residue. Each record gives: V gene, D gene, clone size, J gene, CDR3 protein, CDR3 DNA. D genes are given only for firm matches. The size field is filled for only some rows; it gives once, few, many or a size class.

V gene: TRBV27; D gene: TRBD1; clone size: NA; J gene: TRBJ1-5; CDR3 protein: CASSSGQYSNQPQHF; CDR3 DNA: TGTGCCAGCAGTTCGGGACAGTATAGCAATCAGCCCCAGCATTTT
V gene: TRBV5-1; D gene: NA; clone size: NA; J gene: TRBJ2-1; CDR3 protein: CASSLGPVAENEQFF; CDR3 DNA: TGCGCCAGCAGCTTGGGCCCGGTTGCGGAAAATGAGCAGTTCTTC
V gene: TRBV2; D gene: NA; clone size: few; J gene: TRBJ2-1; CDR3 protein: CASSDRHNEQFF; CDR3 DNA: TGTGCCAGCAGTGACAGACACAATGAGCAGTTCTTC
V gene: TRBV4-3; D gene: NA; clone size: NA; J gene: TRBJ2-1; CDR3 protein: CASSSGHRINNEQFF; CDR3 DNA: TGCGCCAGCAGCTCGGGCCACCGCATAAACAATGAGCAGTTCTTC
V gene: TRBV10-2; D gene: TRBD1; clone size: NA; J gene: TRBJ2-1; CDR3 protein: CARIVRDRDTDEQFF; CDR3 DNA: TGCGCCAGGATCGTCCGGGACAGGGATACCGATGAGCAGTTCTTC
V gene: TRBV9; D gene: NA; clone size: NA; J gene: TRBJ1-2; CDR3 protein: CASSVDQIRLPGFGYTF; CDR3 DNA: TGTGCCAGCAGCGTAGACCAGATTCGGTTACCTGGGTTTGGCTACACCTTC
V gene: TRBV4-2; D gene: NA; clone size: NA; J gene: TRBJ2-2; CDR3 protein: CASSWQGPDTGELFF; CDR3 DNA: TGTGCCAGCAGCTGGCAGGGCCCGGACACCGGGGAGCTGTTTTTT
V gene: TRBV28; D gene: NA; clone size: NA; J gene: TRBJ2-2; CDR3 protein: CASSDAGELFF; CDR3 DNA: TGTGCCAGCAGTGATGCCGGGGAGCTGTTTTTT
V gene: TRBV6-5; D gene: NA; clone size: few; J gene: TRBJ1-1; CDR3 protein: CASSATVNTEAFF; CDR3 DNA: TGTGCCAGCAGTGCTACAGTGAACACTGAAGCTTTCTTT
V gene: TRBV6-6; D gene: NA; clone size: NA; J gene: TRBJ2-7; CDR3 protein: CASSPAGYEQYF; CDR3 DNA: TGTGCCAGCTCCCCGGCTGGGTACGAGCAGTACTTC
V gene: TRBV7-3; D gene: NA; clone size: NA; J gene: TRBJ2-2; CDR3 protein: CASSQGQFTGELFF; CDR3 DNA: TGTGCCAGCAGCCAAGGACAGTTCACCGGGGAGCTGTTTTTT
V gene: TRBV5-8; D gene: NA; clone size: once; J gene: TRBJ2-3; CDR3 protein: CASSLVPRTADTQYF; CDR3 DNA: TGTGCCAGCAGCTTGGTTCCTAGAACGGCAGATACGCAGTATTTT
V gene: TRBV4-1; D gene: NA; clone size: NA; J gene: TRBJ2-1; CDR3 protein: CASSQITYNEQFF; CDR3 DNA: TGCGCCAGCAGCCAAATAACGTACAATGAGCAGTTCTTC
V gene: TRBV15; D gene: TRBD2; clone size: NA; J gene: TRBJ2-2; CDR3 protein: CATSRGGLAGAIGELFF; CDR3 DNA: TGTGCCACCAGCAGAGGGGGACTAGCGGGAGCTATCGGGGAGCTGTTTTTT
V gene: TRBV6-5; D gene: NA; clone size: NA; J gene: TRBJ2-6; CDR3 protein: CASSRGAGNVLTF; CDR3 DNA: TGTGCCAGCAGCCGTGGGGCGGGCAACGTCCTGACTTTC